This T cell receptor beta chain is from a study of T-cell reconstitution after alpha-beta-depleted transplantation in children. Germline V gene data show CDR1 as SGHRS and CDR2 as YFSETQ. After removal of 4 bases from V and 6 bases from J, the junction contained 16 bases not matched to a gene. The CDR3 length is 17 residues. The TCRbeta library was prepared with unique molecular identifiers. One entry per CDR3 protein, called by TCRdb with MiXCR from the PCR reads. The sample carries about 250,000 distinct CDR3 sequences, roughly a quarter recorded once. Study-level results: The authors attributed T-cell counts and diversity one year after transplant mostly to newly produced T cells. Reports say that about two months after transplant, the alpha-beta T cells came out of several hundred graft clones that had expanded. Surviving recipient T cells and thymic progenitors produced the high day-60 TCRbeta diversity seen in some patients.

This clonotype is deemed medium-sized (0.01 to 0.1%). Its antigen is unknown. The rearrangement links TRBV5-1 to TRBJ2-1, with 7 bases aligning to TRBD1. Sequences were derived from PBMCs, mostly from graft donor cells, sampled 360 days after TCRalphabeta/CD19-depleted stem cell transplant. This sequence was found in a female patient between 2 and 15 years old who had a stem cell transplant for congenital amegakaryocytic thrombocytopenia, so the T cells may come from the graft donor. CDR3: CASSLRTLTGTINEQFF. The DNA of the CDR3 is TGCGCCAGCAGCCTAAGAACCCTGACAGGGACCATCAATGAGCAGTTCTTC.